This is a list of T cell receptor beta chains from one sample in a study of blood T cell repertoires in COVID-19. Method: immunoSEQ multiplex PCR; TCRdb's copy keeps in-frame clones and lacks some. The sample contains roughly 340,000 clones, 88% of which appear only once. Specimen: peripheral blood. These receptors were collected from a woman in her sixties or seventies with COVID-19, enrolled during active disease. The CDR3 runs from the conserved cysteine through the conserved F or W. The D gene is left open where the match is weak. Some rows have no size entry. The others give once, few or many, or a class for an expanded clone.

cdr3_nt: TGTGCCAGCAGTTTTACAGACACTGAAGCTTTCTTT
cdr3_aa: CASSFTDTEAFF
v_call: TRBV28
d_call: NA
clone_size: once
j_call: TRBJ1-1

cdr3_nt: TGCGCCAGCAGCTACCGGGACACAGCTAACTATGGCTACACCTTC
cdr3_aa: CASSYRDTANYGYTF
v_call: TRBV4-1
d_call: NA
clone_size: once
j_call: TRBJ1-2

cdr3_nt: TGTGCCAGCAGCTTAGTCGTGGACAGGGGGCTAGGCTACACCTTC
cdr3_aa: CASSLVVDRGLGYTF
v_call: TRBV7-9
d_call: TRBD1
clone_size: NA
j_call: TRBJ1-2

cdr3_nt: TGTGCCAGCAGTCTAGGGCAGGGGGCTGAAGCTTTCTTT
cdr3_aa: CASSLGQGAEAFF
v_call: TRBV28
d_call: TRBD1
clone_size: NA
j_call: TRBJ1-1

cdr3_nt: TGTGCCAGCAGTTTCCTCGGGACTGAGGCCTACAATGAGCAGTTCTTC
cdr3_aa: CASSFLGTEAYNEQFF
v_call: TRBV2
d_call: NA
clone_size: NA
j_call: TRBJ2-1

cdr3_nt: TGCAGCGTAGTAATCCCAAGCGCCGGGGGTGGCTACACCTTC
cdr3_aa: CSVVIPSAGGGYTF
v_call: TRBV29-1
d_call: NA
clone_size: few
j_call: TRBJ1-2

cdr3_nt: TGTGCCAGCAGGCCAGGGGCAAAGTACACTGAAGCTTTCTTT
cdr3_aa: CASRPGAKYTEAFF
v_call: TRBV6-5
d_call: NA
clone_size: NA
j_call: TRBJ1-1

cdr3_nt: TGTGCCAGCAGCTCAACAACATACACTGAAGCTTTCTTT
cdr3_aa: CASSSTTYTEAFF
v_call: TRBV5-6
d_call: NA
clone_size: NA
j_call: TRBJ1-1

cdr3_nt: TGTGCCTGGGACAGGGGGAGGAGGGAGACCCAGTACTTC
cdr3_aa: CAWDRGRRETQYF
v_call: TRBV30
d_call: TRBD1
clone_size: NA
j_call: TRBJ2-5

cdr3_nt: TGTGCCAGCGAAGGGGGCTATGGCTACACCTTC
cdr3_aa: CASEGGYGYTF
v_call: TRBV28
d_call: NA
clone_size: NA
j_call: TRBJ1-2

cdr3_nt: TGTGCCAGCACCGGGGGTGGAAACACCATATATTTT
cdr3_aa: CASTGGGNTIYF
v_call: TRBV6-5
d_call: NA
clone_size: NA
j_call: TRBJ1-3

cdr3_nt: TGTGCCAGCAGTGAGGGCTGGGGAGGTCTCAAGCAGTACTTC
cdr3_aa: CASSEGWGGLKQYF
v_call: TRBV28
d_call: NA
clone_size: NA
j_call: TRBJ2-7

cdr3_nt: TGTGCCAGCAGCCTCTCCGGGACAGGCCCCTATGGCTACACCTTC
cdr3_aa: CASSLSGTGPYGYTF
v_call: TRBV3-1/TRBV3-2
d_call: TRBD1
clone_size: NA
j_call: TRBJ1-2

cdr3_nt: TGTGCCAGCAGCTATATGACCCAGGGGGGATATGGCTACACCTTC
cdr3_aa: CASSYMTQGGYGYTF
v_call: TRBV6-6
d_call: TRBD1
clone_size: NA
j_call: TRBJ1-2